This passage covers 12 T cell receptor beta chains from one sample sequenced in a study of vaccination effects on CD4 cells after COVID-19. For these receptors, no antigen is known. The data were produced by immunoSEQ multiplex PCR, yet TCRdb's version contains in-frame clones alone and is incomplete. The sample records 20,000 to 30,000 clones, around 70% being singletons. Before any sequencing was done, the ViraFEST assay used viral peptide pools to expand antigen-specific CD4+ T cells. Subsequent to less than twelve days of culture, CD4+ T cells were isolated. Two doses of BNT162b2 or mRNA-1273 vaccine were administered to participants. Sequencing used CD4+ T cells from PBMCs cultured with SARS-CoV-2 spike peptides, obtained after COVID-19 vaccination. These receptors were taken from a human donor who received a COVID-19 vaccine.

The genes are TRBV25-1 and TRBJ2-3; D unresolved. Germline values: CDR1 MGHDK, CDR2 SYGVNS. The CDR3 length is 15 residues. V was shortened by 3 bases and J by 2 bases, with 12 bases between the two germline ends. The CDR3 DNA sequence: TGTGCCAGCAGTGAGACGAAGGTCTTCACAGATACGCAGTATTTT. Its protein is CASSETKVFTDTQYF. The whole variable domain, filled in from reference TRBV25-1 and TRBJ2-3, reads EADIYQTPRYLVIGTGKKITLECSQTMGHDKMYWYQQDPGMELHLIHYSYGVNSTEKGDLSSESTVSRIRTEHFPLTLESARPSHTSQYLCASSETKVFTDTQYFGPGTRLTVL.

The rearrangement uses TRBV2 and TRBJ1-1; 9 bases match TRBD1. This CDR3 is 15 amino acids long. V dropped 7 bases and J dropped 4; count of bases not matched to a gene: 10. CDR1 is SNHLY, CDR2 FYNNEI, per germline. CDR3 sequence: CASKRTGTGPTEAFF. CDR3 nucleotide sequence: TGTGCCAGCAAGAGGACTGGGACAGGGCCCACTGAAGCTTTCTTT.

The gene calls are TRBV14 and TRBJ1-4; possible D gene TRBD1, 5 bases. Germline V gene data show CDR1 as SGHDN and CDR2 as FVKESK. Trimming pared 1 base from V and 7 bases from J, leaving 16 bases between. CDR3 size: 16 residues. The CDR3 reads CASSQVEGRGREKLFF. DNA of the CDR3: TGTGCCAGCAGCCAAGTTGAGGGTCGGGGACGTGAAAAACTGTTTTTT.

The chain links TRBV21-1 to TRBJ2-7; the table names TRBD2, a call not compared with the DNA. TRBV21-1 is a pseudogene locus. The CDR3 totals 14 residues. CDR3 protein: CASSKVGGIYEQYF. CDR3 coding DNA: TGTGCCAGCAGCAAAGTGGGGGGGATCTACGAGCAGTACTTC.

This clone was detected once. Here the CDR3 reads CASSQRELQPQHF. CDR3 nucleotide sequence: TGTGCCAGTAGTCAAAGGGAGTTACAGCCCCAGCATTTT. J is TRBJ1-5 and V is TRBV19; no reliable D call. The CDR3 loop spans 13 amino acids. The germline gives CDR1 LNHDA, CDR2 SQIVND (reference sequence). Between the trimmed V and J ends, which lost 5 bases and 7 bases, there was a span of 12 bases.

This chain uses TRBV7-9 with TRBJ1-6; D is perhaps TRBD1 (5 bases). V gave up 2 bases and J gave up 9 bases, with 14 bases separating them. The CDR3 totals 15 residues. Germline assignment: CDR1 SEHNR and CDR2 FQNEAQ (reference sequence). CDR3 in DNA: TGTGCCAGCAGCTTACGGGTTCGGGGGTTTTCACCCCTCCACTTT. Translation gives CASSLRVRGFSPLHF.

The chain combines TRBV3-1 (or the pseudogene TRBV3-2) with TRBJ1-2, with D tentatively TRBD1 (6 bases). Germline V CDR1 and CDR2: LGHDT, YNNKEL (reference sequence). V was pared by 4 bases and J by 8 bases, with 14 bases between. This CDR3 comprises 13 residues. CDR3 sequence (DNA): TGTGCCAGCAGCCTCACAGGGTTTTCGGGCTACACCTTC. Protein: CASSLTGFSGYTF.

The CDR3 reads CASSPTSGPTDTQYF. CDR3 sequence (DNA): TGTGCCAGTAGCCCCACTAGCGGGCCCACAGATACGCAGTATTTT. The V and J genes are TRBV19 and TRBJ2-3, with 9 bases matching TRBD2. The CDR3 is made up of 15 amino acids. Germline-derived CDR1 and CDR2 are LNHDA and SQIVND (reference sequence). V gave up 6 bases and J gave up 2 bases; unmatched junction bases: 6.

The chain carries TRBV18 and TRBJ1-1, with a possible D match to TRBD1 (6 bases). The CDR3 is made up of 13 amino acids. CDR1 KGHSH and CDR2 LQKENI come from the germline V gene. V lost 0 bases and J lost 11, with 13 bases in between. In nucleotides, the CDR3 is TGTGCCAGCTCACCACCGACGGGGGCTAATGCTTTCTTT. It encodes CASSPPTGANAFF. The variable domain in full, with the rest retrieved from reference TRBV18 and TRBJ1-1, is NAGVMQNPRHLVRRRGQEARLRCSPMKGHSHVYWYRQLPEEGLKFMVYLQKENIIDESGMPKERFSAEFPKEGPSILRIQQVVRGDSAAYFCASSPPTGANAFFGQGTRLTVV.

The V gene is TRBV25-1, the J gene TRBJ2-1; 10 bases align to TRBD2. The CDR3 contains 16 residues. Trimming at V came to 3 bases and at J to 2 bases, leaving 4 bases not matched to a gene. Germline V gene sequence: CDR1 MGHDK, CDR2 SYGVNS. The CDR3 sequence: CASSEEREGPYNEQFF. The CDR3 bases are TGTGCCAGCAGTGAGGAGCGGGAGGGCCCCTACAATGAGCAGTTCTTC.

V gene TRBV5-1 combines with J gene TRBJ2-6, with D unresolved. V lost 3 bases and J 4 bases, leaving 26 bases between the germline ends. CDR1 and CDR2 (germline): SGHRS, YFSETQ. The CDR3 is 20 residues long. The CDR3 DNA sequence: TGCGCCAGCAGCTCGCCAACCAGCAAACAATCAACTCTGGGGGCCAACGTCCTGACTTTC. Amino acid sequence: CASSSPTSKQSTLGANVLTF.

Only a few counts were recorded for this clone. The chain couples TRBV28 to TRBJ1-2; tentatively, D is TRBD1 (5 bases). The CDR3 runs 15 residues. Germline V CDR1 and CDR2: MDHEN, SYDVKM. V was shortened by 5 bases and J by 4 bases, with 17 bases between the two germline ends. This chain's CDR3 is CASSARRQRTYGYTF. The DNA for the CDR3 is TGTGCCAGCAGTGCCCGTCGACAGAGAACCTATGGCTACACCTTC.